This is a list of T cell receptor beta chains from one sample in a study of OX40 agonist ivuxolimab in advanced cancers. Sequencing was performed with immunoSEQ multiplex PCR; in TCRdb, only in-frame clones are kept and a portion is missing. The data show roughly 96,000 clones, with under 90% seen just once and under 6.5% held by the top ten. This specimen was CD4+ or CD8+ T cells sorted from blood, taken in a trial of the OX40 agonist ivuxolimab. All receptors come from an adult with an advanced solid tumor such as melanoma, head and neck, liver or kidney cancer. The CDR3 runs from the conserved cysteine through the conserved F or W. The order of the fields is V gene, D gene, clone size, J gene, CDR3 DNA, CDR3 protein. D genes are given only for firm matches. A row's size may be missing; if present it is once, few, many or a size class.

v_call: TRBV19
d_call: .
clone_size: once
j_call: TRBJ2-3
cdr3_nt: TGTGCCAGTAGTAGACGGGGGCAAAACACAGATACGCAGTATTTT
cdr3_aa: CASSRRGQNTDTQYF

v_call: TRBV30
d_call: .
clone_size: .
j_call: TRBJ2-6
cdr3_nt: TGTGCCTGGAGTGTTGGCTCTGGGGCCAACGTCCTGACTTTC
cdr3_aa: CAWSVGSGANVLTF

v_call: TRBV5-1
d_call: TRBD1
clone_size: .
j_call: TRBJ2-1
cdr3_nt: TGCGCCAGCAGCTTGGTGGGACAGGGTCGCGACAATGAGCAGTTCTTC
cdr3_aa: CASSLVGQGRDNEQFF

v_call: TRBV5-1
d_call: .
clone_size: .
j_call: TRBJ1-2
cdr3_nt: TGCGCCAGCAGCTTGGGAGACTATGGCTACACCTTC
cdr3_aa: CASSLGDYGYTF

v_call: TRBV28
d_call: TRBD2
clone_size: .
j_call: TRBJ2-1
cdr3_nt: TGTGCCAGCAGCCGGACTAGCGGGGGGACCTACAATGAGCAGTTCTTC
cdr3_aa: CASSRTSGGTYNEQFF

v_call: TRBV29-1
d_call: .
clone_size: .
j_call: TRBJ2-7
cdr3_nt: TGCAGCGCAAGCCGCAGGGGAGGTTACGAGCAGTACTTC
cdr3_aa: CSASRRGGYEQYF

v_call: TRBV10-3
d_call: .
clone_size: .
j_call: TRBJ2-5
cdr3_nt: TGTGCCATCAGTGAGTCGACAGCACTCCAAGAGACCCAGTACTTC
cdr3_aa: CAISESTALQETQYF

v_call: TRBV29-1
d_call: .
clone_size: few
j_call: TRBJ2-7
cdr3_nt: TGCAGCGTTGAAAGAAGCCGGGGGTACCACGAGCAGTACTTC
cdr3_aa: CSVERSRGYHEQYF

v_call: TRBV7-8
d_call: .
clone_size: .
j_call: TRBJ1-5
cdr3_nt: TGTGCCAGCAGCTTAGTCAATAGCAATCAGCCCCAGCATTTT
cdr3_aa: CASSLVNSNQPQHF

v_call: TRBV11-2
d_call: TRBD1
clone_size: .
j_call: TRBJ1-1
cdr3_nt: TGTGCCAGCAGCCCGGGACAGGGGCTTGAAGCTTTCTTT
cdr3_aa: CASSPGQGLEAFF

v_call: TRBV19
d_call: .
clone_size: .
j_call: TRBJ2-3
cdr3_nt: TGTGCCAGTAGTAGTCGACGTGAGGGCACAGATACGCAGTATTTT
cdr3_aa: CASSSRREGTDTQYF

v_call: TRBV19
d_call: .
clone_size: .
j_call: TRBJ1-6
cdr3_nt: TGTGCCAGTAGGGTAAAAAGACGGGAACCGCTCTATAATTCACCCCTCCACTTT
cdr3_aa: CASRVKRREPLYNSPLHF

v_call: TRBV30
d_call: .
clone_size: few
j_call: TRBJ2-2
cdr3_nt: TGTGCCTGGAGTCGTCAGGGCGGCGCGGAGCTGTTTTTT
cdr3_aa: CAWSRQGGAELFF

v_call: TRBV27
d_call: .
clone_size: .
j_call: TRBJ2-7
cdr3_nt: TGTGCCAGCAGTTTGGGCCGGGACTGGGCCTCCTACGAGCAGTACTTC
cdr3_aa: CASSLGRDWASYEQYF

v_call: TRBV27
d_call: .
clone_size: .
j_call: TRBJ1-1
cdr3_nt: TGTGCCAGCAGTCCCTATCCAGAAGCTTTCTTT
cdr3_aa: CASSPYPEAFF

v_call: TRBV13
d_call: .
clone_size: .
j_call: TRBJ1-1
cdr3_nt: TGTGCCAGCAGCATGGGGCAGGAAGCTTTCTTT
cdr3_aa: CASSMGQEAFF

v_call: TRBV19
d_call: TRBD1
clone_size: .
j_call: TRBJ2-7
cdr3_nt: TGTGCCAGTAGTATATGGGGACAGGGGTTGAACGAGCAGTACTTC
cdr3_aa: CASSIWGQGLNEQYF

v_call: TRBV5-1
d_call: TRBD1
clone_size: .
j_call: TRBJ2-1
cdr3_nt: TGCGCCAGCAGCTTGGGACAGGGGTCCTACAATGAGCAGTTCTTC
cdr3_aa: CASSLGQGSYNEQFF

v_call: TRBV4-1
d_call: TRBD1
clone_size: .
j_call: TRBJ1-4
cdr3_nt: TGCGCCAGCAGCCAAGAACAGGGGGACGGTAATGAAAAACTGTTTTTT
cdr3_aa: CASSQEQGDGNEKLFF

v_call: TRBV14
d_call: .
clone_size: .
j_call: TRBJ1-3
cdr3_nt: TGTGCCAGCAGCCGCGGGGCCTCTGGAAACACCATATATTTT
cdr3_aa: CASSRGASGNTIYF

v_call: TRBV6-1
d_call: TRBD1
clone_size: once
j_call: TRBJ1-2
cdr3_nt: TGTGCCAGCAGTGAACCGGGACAGTCCGTTTATGGCTACACCTTC
cdr3_aa: CASSEPGQSVYGYTF

v_call: TRBV27
d_call: TRBD1
clone_size: once
j_call: TRBJ2-7
cdr3_nt: TGTGCCAGCAGTTTGAAACAGGGGGGTACCGGGGGCTACGAGCAGTACTTC
cdr3_aa: CASSLKQGGTGGYEQYF

v_call: TRBV21-1
d_call: .
clone_size: .
j_call: TRBJ1-1
cdr3_nt: TGTGCCAGCAGCAAAATAAAGTTCCAGGGAGAAGGGGTAGTAGACGCCATGAACACTGAAGCTTTCTTT
cdr3_aa: CASSKIKFQGEGVVDAMNTEAFF

v_call: TRBV11-1
d_call: .
clone_size: once
j_call: TRBJ1-1
cdr3_nt: TGTGCCAGCAGCTTCCGACGAGGCACTGAAGCTTTCTTT
cdr3_aa: CASSFRRGTEAFF

v_call: TRBV29-1
d_call: TRBD1
clone_size: few
j_call: TRBJ2-5
cdr3_nt: TGCAGCGTTGAACCAGGGGGTGGGAGCCAGTACTTC
cdr3_aa: CSVEPGGGSQYF

v_call: TRBV7-8
d_call: .
clone_size: .
j_call: TRBJ2-7
cdr3_nt: TGTGCCAGCAGCTTAGCAATGGGGGGCTCCTACGAGCAGTACTTC
cdr3_aa: CASSLAMGGSYEQYF

v_call: TRBV27
d_call: .
clone_size: .
j_call: TRBJ2-7
cdr3_nt: TGTGCCAGCAGTCCCCGCCCCTACGAGCAGTACTTC
cdr3_aa: CASSPRPYEQYF

v_call: TRBV18
d_call: .
clone_size: .
j_call: TRBJ1-1
cdr3_nt: TGTGCCAGCTCAGCCCGGGGTAGGCCGTTGGGCACTGAAGCTTTCTTT
cdr3_aa: CASSARGRPLGTEAFF

v_call: TRBV5-1
d_call: TRBD1
clone_size: many
j_call: TRBJ2-1
cdr3_nt: TGCGCCAGCAGGCGAGAGGGACAGGGGGGTGAGCAGTTCTTC
cdr3_aa: CASRREGQGGEQFF

v_call: TRBV19
d_call: .
clone_size: .
j_call: TRBJ1-6
cdr3_nt: TGTGCCAGTAGTTTTGGACAGTCTGGCACTCTAAATTCACCCCTCCACTTT
cdr3_aa: CASSFGQSGTLNSPLHF

v_call: TRBV5-6
d_call: TRBD1
clone_size: .
j_call: TRBJ2-7
cdr3_nt: TGTGCCAGCAGCACGGGCCGGGACAGGGGTGCCTACGAGCAGTACTTC
cdr3_aa: CASSTGRDRGAYEQYF

v_call: TRBV6-5
d_call: TRBD1
clone_size: .
j_call: TRBJ1-2
cdr3_nt: TGTGCCAGCAGTTCGACAGGGTTGGATAACTATGGCTACACCTTC
cdr3_aa: CASSSTGLDNYGYTF

v_call: TRBV7-9
d_call: .
clone_size: .
j_call: TRBJ1-1
cdr3_nt: TGTGCCAGCAGCCCTACCACAGGGCTAGTAGCTGAAGCTTTCTTT
cdr3_aa: CASSPTTGLVAEAFF

v_call: TRBV5-1
d_call: .
clone_size: once
j_call: TRBJ2-5
cdr3_nt: TGCGCCAGCAGCTTTTGGGACACTCAAGAGACCCAGTACTTC
cdr3_aa: CASSFWDTQETQYF

v_call: TRBV2
d_call: .
clone_size: .
j_call: TRBJ1-3
cdr3_nt: TGTGCCAGCAGCGCGGACTTTGGAAACACCATATATTTT
cdr3_aa: CASSADFGNTIYF